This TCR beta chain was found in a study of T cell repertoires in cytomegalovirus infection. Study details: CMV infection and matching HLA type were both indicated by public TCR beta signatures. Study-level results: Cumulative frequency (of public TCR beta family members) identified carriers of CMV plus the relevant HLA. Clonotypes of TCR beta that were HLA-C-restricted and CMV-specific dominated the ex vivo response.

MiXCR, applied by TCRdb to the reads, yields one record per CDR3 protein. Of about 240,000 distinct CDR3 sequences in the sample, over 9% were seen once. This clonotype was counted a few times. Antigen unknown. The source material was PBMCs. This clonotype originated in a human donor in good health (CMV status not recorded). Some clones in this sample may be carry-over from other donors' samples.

CDR3 sequence (DNA): TGCGCCAGCAGCCAAGTAGCCGGGGGGAACACTGAAGCTTTCTTT. It codes for CASSQVAGGNTEAFF. This chain uses TRBV4-3 with TRBJ1-1, with D perhaps TRBD1 (5 bases). The CDR3 length is 15 residues. V dropped 1 base and J dropped 1 base, with 10 bases sitting between them. The germline gives CDR1 LGHNA, CDR2 YSLEER.